These 10 T cell receptor beta chains originate from one sample sequenced in a study of cytomegalovirus exposure and HLA in healthy donors. It was with 60 Vbeta and 13 Jbeta primers that the PCR ran. This table comes from immunoSEQ multiplex PCR, and its TCRdb copy is limited to in-frame clones, with some not included. The sample carries approximately 190,000 clones, more than 75% recorded once. The sample was PBMCs. The receptors were sampled from a woman aged 50 to 60 in good health and CMV-seropositive.

This sequence joins TRBV6-5 and TRBJ2-2; 9 positions agree with TRBD1. J lost 5 bases, V lost 6 bases, and 7 bases had no gene match. CDR1 and CDR2 from the germline V gene are MNHEY and SVGAGI. The CDR3 is 15 amino acids. CDR3 loop: CASRRQGDGTGELFF. The CDR3 DNA is TGTGCCAGCAGGAGACAGGGGGACGGTACCGGGGAGCTGTTTTTT.

The chain has TRBV19 and TRBJ2-2, with 7 bases matching TRBD2. The CDR3 loop spans 15 amino acids. V shed 5 bases and J 4 bases; nucleotides not matched to a gene: 7. Germline CDR1 and CDR2: LNHDA and SQIVND (reference sequence). This CDR3 is CASSLRREGTGELFF. The CDR3 coding sequence is TGTGCCAGTAGTCTCCGCAGGGAGGGCACCGGGGAGCTGTTTTTT.

The chain employs TRBV5-4 and TRBJ2-1; tentatively, D is TRBD2 (6 bases). V lost 9 bases, J lost 10 bases, and 11 bases lay in between. This CDR3 contains 10 residues. Per germline, CDR1 SGHNT and CDR2 YYREEE (reference sequence). The CDR3 DNA follows: TGTGCCATGGGGCGGGGCGAGCAGTTCTTC. Amino acid sequence: CAMGRGEQFF.

The V and J genes are TRBV7-3 and TRBJ2-7, with a tentative D call TRBD1 (6 bases). CDR3 size: 14 residues. V was clipped by 5 bases and J by 2 bases, with 13 bases between them. Per the germline V gene, CDR1 is SGHTA and CDR2 is FQGTGA. The CDR3 spells CASSGNAGAYEQYF. The CDR3 DNA is TGTGCCAGCAGCGGGAACGCAGGGGCCTACGAGCAGTACTTC.

CDR3 loop: CASILDRDNEQFF. The CDR3 DNA is TGTGCCAGCATATTGGACAGAGACAATGAGCAGTTCTTC. The genes are TRBV2 and TRBJ2-1, with D perhaps matching TRBD1 (6 bases). This CDR3 has 13 residues. Deletions cut 7 bases from V and 5 bases from J, with 12 bases between. Per germline, CDR1 SNHLY and CDR2 FYNNEI.

The sample holds one count of this clone. This rearrangement joins TRBV11-2 to TRBJ2-1, with D perhaps TRBD2 (6 bases). Deletions cut 1 base from V and 3 bases from J, with 19 bases between. The CDR3 consists of 18 residues. In germline, CDR1 is SGHAT, CDR2 FQNNGV. For the CDR3, the DNA is TGTGCCAGCAGCTTAGCGACGGAGTGGCGGGGACGCTACAATGAGCAGTTCTTC. Translated: CASSLATEWRGRYNEQFF.

The V gene is TRBV6-6, the J gene TRBJ2-3; 11 nucleotides match TRBD2. The CDR3 contains 14 residues. Germline CDR1 is MNHNY and CDR2 is SVGAGI (reference sequence). In DNA form, the CDR3 reads TGTGCTTCAATAGCGGGGGGGTCCACAGATACGCAGTATTTT. It translates to CASIAGGSTDTQYF.

The CDR3 DNA sequence: TGTGCCAGCAGCTTTGGAGGAGGGTCCGCTAGTGAAAAACTGTTTTTT. Translation: CASSFGGGSASEKLFF. The chain is built from TRBV5-4 and TRBJ1-4; D unclear. From germline, CDR1 is SGHNT and CDR2 YYREEE (reference sequence). V lost 2 bases to trimming and J lost 7 bases, with 18 bases between them. This CDR3 has 16 residues.

The chain couples TRBV9 to TRBJ1-2, with a possible D match to TRBD1 (6 bases). CDR1 SGDLS and CDR2 YYNGEE come from the germline V gene. V lost 0 bases and J 4 bases, leaving 13 bases between the germline ends. CDR3 length: 15 residues. For the CDR3, the DNA is TGTGCCAGCAGCGTAGGATCGGGCAGGGGCTATGGCTACACCTTC. Translated: CASSVGSGRGYGYTF.

V gene TRBV9 combines with J gene TRBJ2-7; 9 nucleotides line up with TRBD2. V dropped 3 bases and J dropped 6; count of bases not matched to a gene: 13. CDR3 length: 16 residues. Germline V CDR1 and CDR2: SGDLS, YYNGEE. The CDR3 DNA reads as TGTGCCAGCAGCGCGCGGGGGGGGACCCCCGGTGGCGAGCAGTACTTC. This gives the protein CASSARGGTPGGEQYF.